What follows are 9 T cell receptor beta chains derived from one specimen sequenced in a study of T cell repertoires in cytomegalovirus infection. Each CDR3 protein gets one entry after TCRdb re-called the reads with MiXCR. In the table there are about 890,000 distinct CDR3 sequences, 31% of which are singletons. Their specific antigens are unknown. The specimen comprised cultured CD8+ T cells from PBMCs, sampled from culture after CMV antigen stimulation. These receptors were obtained from a human donor in good health (CMV status not recorded). Some clones in this sample may be carry-over from other donors' samples.

This clonotype was picked up a small number of times. The gene calls are TRBV6-6 and TRBJ2-1; tentative D call: TRBD1 (6 bases). The CDR3 runs 15 residues. V was pared by 6 bases and J by 6 bases, with 18 bases between. Germline V lookup: CDR1 MNHNY, CDR2 SVGAGI (reference sequence). The CDR3 loop reads CASSLTETGINEQFF. In nucleotides, the CDR3 is TGTGCCAGCAGCCTAACCGAAACAGGGATCAATGAGCAGTTCTTC.

This clonotype was detected a few times. The rearrangement uses TRBV11-1 and TRBJ2-7; D uncertain. There are 19 residues in the CDR3. The V and J ends lost 0 bases and 2 bases respectively, with 23 bases between them. CDR1 and CDR2 from the germline V gene are SGHAT and FQDESV (reference sequence). CDR3: CASSLAIGTDLSRTYEQYV. CDR3 sequence (DNA): TGTGCCAGCAGCTTAGCGATAGGAACGGACCTCAGTCGGACCTACGAGCAGTACGTC.

Here the CDR3 DNA reads TGTGCCAGCAGCCCACGACTAGCGGGGGGGTATCACGAGCAGTACTTC. Its protein is CASSPRLAGGYHEQYF. The rearrangement joins TRBV11-1 to TRBJ2-7; 14 bases are a match to TRBD2. The CDR3 length is 16 residues. J gave up 5 bases and V 5 bases, and 8 bases lay outside the gene matches. CDR1 and CDR2 from the germline V gene are SGHAT and FQDESV (reference sequence).

This clonotype was recorded a few times. The chain links TRBV24-1 to TRBJ2-1; 9 nucleotides agree with TRBD2. This CDR3 has 19 residues. From germline, CDR1 is KGHDR and CDR2 SFDVKD. The V segment lost 0 bases and the J segment 0 bases; nucleotides outside the gene matches: 8. CDR3 sequence (DNA): TGTGCCACCAGTGATTTGGTAGCGGGGGCGACGAGCTCCTACAATGAGCAGTTCTTC. Translated: CATSDLVAGATSSYNEQFF.

The rearrangement links TRBV5-5 to TRBJ2-1; 12 positions agree with TRBD1. Germline V CDR1 and CDR2: SGHKS, YYEKEE (reference sequence). V gave up 5 bases and J gave up 0 bases; unmatched junction bases: 9. This CDR3 comprises 18 residues. The CDR3 here is CASRTGTGGMSSYNEQFF. CDR3 bases: TGTGCCAGCAGAACCGGGACAGGGGGCATGAGCTCCTACAATGAGCAGTTCTTC.

The rearrangement links TRBV5-6 to TRBJ1-2; D perhaps matches TRBD1 (6 bases). The CDR3 has 13 residues. Germline V gene data show CDR1 as SGHDT and CDR2 as YYEEEE. Trimming took off 0 bases at V and 7 bases at J, with 10 bases between the two ends. The CDR3 here is CASSLAGGIGYTF. CDR3 nucleotides: TGTGCCAGCAGCTTGGCCGGGGGCATTGGCTACACCTTC.

This clonotype has just a few counts. The chain recombines TRBV4-3 with TRBJ2-2; possibly TRBD1 for D (6 bases). The V gene lost 0 bases and the J gene lost 2 bases, with 19 bases spanning the gap. Per germline, CDR1 LGHNA and CDR2 YSLEER. The CDR3 covers 19 residues. CDR3 sequence: CASSQDQQGFASNTGELFF. CDR3 nucleotide sequence: TGCGCCAGCAGCCAAGATCAACAGGGTTTCGCCTCAAACACCGGGGAGCTGTTTTTT.

This clonotype was picked up one time. CDR3 in DNA: TGCGCCAGCAGCCAAGATCAGACAAGTGCATGGCCCCAGCATTTT. Protein: CASSQDQTSAWPQHF. The V gene is TRBV4-1, the J gene TRBJ1-5; D gene unclear. The CDR3 loop spans 15 amino acids. Trimming pared 0 bases from V and 9 bases from J, leaving 15 bases between. Germline CDR1 reads MGHRA; CDR2 reads YSYEKL.

The V gene is TRBV7-4, the J gene TRBJ1-3; D gene unclear. The CDR3 is 13 residues long. Germline CDR1 and CDR2: SGHVT and SQSDAQ. The V end lost 1 base, the J end lost 8 bases, and 9 bases lay between the germline ends. In DNA form, the CDR3 reads TGTGCCAGCAGCTTAGAGTCCCGGGACACCATATATTTT. Protein: CASSLESRDTIYF. Looking up the rest from reference TRBV7-4 and TRBJ1-3 gives the full variable domain: GAGVSQSPRYKVAKRGRDVALRCDSISGHVTLYWYRQTLGQGSEVLTYSQSDAQRDKSGRPSGRFSAERPERSVSTLKIQRTEQGDSAVYLCASSLESRDTIYFGEGSWLTVV.